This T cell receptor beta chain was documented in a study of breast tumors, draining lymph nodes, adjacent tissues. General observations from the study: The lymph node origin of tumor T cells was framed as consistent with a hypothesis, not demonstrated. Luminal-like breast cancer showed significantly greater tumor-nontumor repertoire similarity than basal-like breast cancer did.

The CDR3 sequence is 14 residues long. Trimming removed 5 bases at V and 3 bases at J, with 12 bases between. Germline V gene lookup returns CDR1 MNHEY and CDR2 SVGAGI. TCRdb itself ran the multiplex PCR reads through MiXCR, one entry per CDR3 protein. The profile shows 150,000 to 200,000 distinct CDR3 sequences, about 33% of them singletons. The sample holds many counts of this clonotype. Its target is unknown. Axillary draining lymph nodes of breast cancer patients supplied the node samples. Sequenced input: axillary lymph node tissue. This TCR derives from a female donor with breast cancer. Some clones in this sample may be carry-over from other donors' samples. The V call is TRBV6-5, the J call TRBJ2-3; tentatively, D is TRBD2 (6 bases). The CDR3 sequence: CASSGAGRTDTQYF. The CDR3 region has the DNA TGTGCCAGCAGTGGGGCGGGACGAACAGATACGCAGTATTTT.